The 18 T cell receptor beta chains given below trace back to one sample, sequenced in a study of blood T cell repertoires in COVID-19. Generated by immunoSEQ multiplex PCR, the TCRdb table keeps only in-frame clones and is missing some. The sample contains some 280,000 clones, around four fifths of which appear only once. Sequenced material: peripheral blood. These TCRs come from a woman between 50 and 59 years old with active or convalescent COVID-19.

This chain connects TRBV28 to TRBJ1-6; tentative D call: TRBD1 (6 bases). Trimming shortened V by 6 bases and J by 7 bases, and 22 bases separated the two germline ends. The germline CDR1 and CDR2 sequences are MDHEN and SYDVKM. CDR3 length: 17 residues. The CDR3 sequence: CASSPPGGGPGNSPLHF. The CDR3 bases are TGTGCCAGCAGCCCCCCCGGGGGGGGGCCGGGGAATTCACCCCTCCACTTT.

V and J are TRBV19 and TRBJ2-2; D not resolved. Germline CDR1 reads LNHDA; CDR2 reads SQIVND (reference sequence). This CDR3 is built from 14 residues. Trimming removed 1 base at V and 2 bases at J, with 5 bases between. As DNA, the CDR3 is TGTGCCAGTAGTATAGCCCGTAACACCGGGGAGCTGTTTTTT. Protein: CASSIARNTGELFF. Supplemented by reference TRBV19 and TRBJ2-2, the full variable domain reads DGGITQSPKYLFRKEGQNVTLSCEQNLNHDAMYWYRQDPGQGLRLIYYSQIVNDFQKGDIAEGYSVSREKKESFPLTVTSAQKNPTAFYLCASSIARNTGELFFGEGSRLTVL.

This chain links TRBV6-1 with TRBJ2-1, with 12 bases fitting TRBD2. Germline V CDR1 and CDR2: MNHNS, SASEGT. The trim removed 3 bases at V and 9 bases at J, leaving 3 bases unmatched. CDR3 length equals 14 residues. This CDR3 reads CASSDLAGGGEQFF. CDR3 sequence (DNA): TGTGCCAGCAGTGACCTAGCGGGAGGGGGTGAGCAGTTCTTC.

A single count supports this clone. The chain combines TRBV28 with TRBJ1-1; D remains ambiguous. The CDR3 is 11 residues long. Trimming removed 7 bases at V and 1 base at J, with 4 bases between. In germline, CDR1 is MDHEN, CDR2 SYDVKM. CDR3 bases: TGTGCCAGCACCCGGAACACTGAAGCTTTCTTT. Residues: CASTRNTEAFF. Together with reference TRBV28 and TRBJ1-1, the CDR3 gives the full variable domain: DVKVTQSSRYLVKRTGEKVFLECVQDMDHENMFWYRQDPGLGLRLIYFSYDVKMKEKGDIPEGYSVSREKKERFSLILESASTNQTSMYLCASTRNTEAFFGQGTRLTVV.

This clone was seen once. The CDR3 sequence: CASSQGQGAGYTF. As DNA, the CDR3 is TGTGCCAGCAGCCAAGGGCAGGGTGCTGGCTACACCTTC. The rearrangement links TRBV3-1 (or the pseudogene TRBV3-2) to TRBJ1-2; D is perhaps TRBD1 (5 bases). CDR1 is LGHDT and CDR2 is YNNKEL in the germline V gene (reference sequence). The CDR3 is 13 residues long. The ends were cut back, 1 base at V and 7 bases at J, with 10 bases in the middle.

J is TRBJ2-1 and V is TRBV28, with TRBD1 matching 7 bases. V shed 8 bases and J 3 bases; nucleotides not matched to a gene: 7. The CDR3 totals 14 residues. CDR1 is MDHEN and CDR2 is SYDVKM in the germline V gene. The CDR3 coding sequence is TGTGCCAGCGTTACCAACAGGGGCTACAATGAGCAGTTCTTC. It is translated as CASVTNRGYNEQFF.

The genes are TRBV5-8 and TRBJ1-5, with D perhaps TRBD1 (5 bases). Germline loops: CDR1 SGHTS, CDR2 YDEGEE. This CDR3 is 16 amino acids long. Between the trimmed V and J ends, which lost 1 base and 0 bases, there was a span of 11 bases. CDR3 sequence: CASSLRGGNSNQPQHF. As DNA, the CDR3 is TGTGCCAGCAGCTTGCGCGGGGGGAATAGCAATCAGCCCCAGCATTTT.

The genes are TRBV5-5 and TRBJ1-2; TRBD1 might be the D (6 bases). This CDR3 comprises 13 residues. The V gene's germline CDR1 is SGHKS and CDR2 YYEKEE (reference sequence). V lost 4 bases and J lost 7, with 14 bases in between. CDR3 DNA sequence: TGTGCCAGCAGCAAACAGGGTTTGGGTGGCTACACCTTC. Translated, it gives CASSKQGLGGYTF. Filled out from reference TRBV5-5 and TRBJ1-2, the complete variable domain reads DAGVTQSPTHLIKTRGQQVTLRCSPISGHKSVSWYQQVLGQGPQFIFQYYEKEERGRGNFPDRFSARQFPNYSSELNVNALLLGDSALYLCASSKQGLGGYTFGSGTRLTVV.

V is TRBV6-5 and J is TRBJ2-7; D perhaps matches TRBD2 (5 bases). The CDR3 length is 13 residues. Trimming pared 6 bases from V and 7 bases from J, leaving 16 bases between. CDR1 is MNHEY, CDR2 SVGAGI, per germline. CDR3 in DNA: TGTGCCAGCAGCGGACTGTTCTTGGGGGAGCAGTACTTC. Protein product: CASSGLFLGEQYF.

This chain connects TRBV6-1 to TRBJ1-1, with 9 nucleotides matching TRBD1. The V gene's germline CDR1 is MNHNS and CDR2 SASEGT. V shed 2 bases and J 0 bases; nucleotides not matched to a gene: 4. The CDR3 contains 16 residues. CDR3 sequence: CASSEWDRAMNTEAFF. The CDR3 DNA reads as TGTGCCAGCAGTGAATGGGACAGGGCGATGAACACTGAAGCTTTCTTT.

The V gene is TRBV12-3 or TRBV12-4, the J gene TRBJ2-7; 8 bases line up with TRBD1. V trimming: 9 bases; J trimming: 2 bases; junction bases outside the gene matches: 6. The CDR3 covers 13 residues. The CDR3 region is CASPSDRAYEQYF. In DNA, the CDR3 is TGTGCCAGTCCCTCGGACAGGGCCTACGAGCAGTACTTC.

This sequence joins TRBV7-8 and TRBJ2-7; 11 bases are a match to TRBD1. CDR1 is SGHVS, CDR2 FQNEAQ, per germline. The V segment lost 5 bases and the J segment 4 bases; nucleotides outside the gene matches: 4. The CDR3 sequence is 14 residues long. This CDR3 is CASSRGQGVYEQYF. The DNA of the CDR3 is TGTGCCAGCAGCCGGGGACAGGGGGTATACGAGCAGTACTTC.

The chain joins TRBV5-1 to TRBJ2-7, with 10 bases fitting TRBD2. V was clipped by 0 bases and J by 4 bases; unmatched bases: 1. CDR1 is SGHRS, CDR2 YFSETQ, per germline. CDR3 length: 14 amino acids. Here the CDR3 DNA reads TGCGCCAGCAGCTTGGCGGGACTAGCGTACGAGCAGTACTTC. Its protein is CASSLAGLAYEQYF.

The chain carries TRBV7-9 and TRBJ2-3, with D possibly being TRBD2 (6 bases). V lost 3 bases, J lost 12 bases, and 13 bases lay in between. The CDR3 loop spans 12 amino acids. CDR1 and CDR2 from the germline V gene are SEHNR and FQNEAQ (reference sequence). In DNA form, the CDR3 reads TGTGCCAGCAGCTTCCGGTGGGAGGACCAGTATTTT. Its translation is CASSFRWEDQYF.

The rearrangement links TRBV15 to TRBJ1-2; TRBD1 might be the D (5 bases). The CDR3 loop spans 13 amino acids. V dropped 0 bases and J dropped 7 bases, with 9 bases sitting between them. Germline CDR1 reads LNHNV; CDR2 reads YYDKDF (reference sequence). CDR3: CATSREIGVGYTF. In DNA, the CDR3 is TGTGCCACCAGCAGAGAAATAGGGGTTGGCTACACCTTC.

The chain links TRBV12-3 or TRBV12-4 to TRBJ1-1; 8 bases are shared with TRBD1. This CDR3 has 13 residues. V was pared by 0 bases and J by 11 bases, with 5 bases of the junction left unmatched. CDR3 DNA sequence: TGTGCCAGCAGTTTAGCGCTGACAGGGGTGGCTTTCTTT. Protein: CASSLALTGVAFF.

The chain recombines TRBV11-2 with TRBJ1-2, with D perhaps matching TRBD1 (6 bases). This CDR3 spans 15 amino acids. The germline V gene encodes CDR1 SGHAT and CDR2 FQNNGV. Between the trimmed V and J ends, which lost 5 bases and 3 bases, there was a span of 16 bases. CDR3 region: CASSLTQGPYYGYTF. CDR3 nucleotide sequence: TGTGCCAGCAGCCTCACCCAGGGGCCGTACTATGGCTACACCTTC.

This clone was seen more than once but under ten times. This sequence joins TRBV19 and TRBJ1-5; D ambiguous. The CDR3 has 15 amino acids. With 6 bases removed from V and 2 bases from J, the gap between germline ends came to 14 bases. Per germline, CDR1 LNHDA and CDR2 SQIVND (reference sequence). The CDR3 region is CASRLSAMGNQPQHF. The CDR3 DNA reads as TGTGCCAGTAGACTCTCCGCGATGGGCAATCAGCCCCAGCATTTT.